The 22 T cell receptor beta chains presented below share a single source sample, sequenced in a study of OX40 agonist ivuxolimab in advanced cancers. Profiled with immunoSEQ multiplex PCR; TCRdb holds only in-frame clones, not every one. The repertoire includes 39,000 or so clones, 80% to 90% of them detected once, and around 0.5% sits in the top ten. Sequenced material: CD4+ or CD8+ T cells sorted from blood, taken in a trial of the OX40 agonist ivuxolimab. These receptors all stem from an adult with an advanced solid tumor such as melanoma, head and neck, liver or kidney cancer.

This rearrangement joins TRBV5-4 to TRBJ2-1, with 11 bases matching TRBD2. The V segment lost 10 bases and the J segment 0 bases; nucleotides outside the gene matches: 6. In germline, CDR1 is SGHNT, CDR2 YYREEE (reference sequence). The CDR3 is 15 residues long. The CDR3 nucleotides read TGTGCCGTCACTAGCGGGGGACCCTCCTACAATGAGCAGTTCTTC. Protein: CAVTSGGPSYNEQFF.

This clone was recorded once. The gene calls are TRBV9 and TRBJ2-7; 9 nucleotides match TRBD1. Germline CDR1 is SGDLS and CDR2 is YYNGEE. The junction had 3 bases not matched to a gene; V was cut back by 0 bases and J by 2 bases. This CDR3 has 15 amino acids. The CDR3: CASSVGGQGTYEQYF. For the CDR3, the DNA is TGTGCCAGCAGCGTAGGTGGACAGGGGACCTACGAGCAGTACTTC.

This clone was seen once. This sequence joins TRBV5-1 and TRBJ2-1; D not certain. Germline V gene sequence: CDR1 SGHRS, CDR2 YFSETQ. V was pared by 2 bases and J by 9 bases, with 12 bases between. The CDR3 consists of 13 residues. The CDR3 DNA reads TGCGCCAGCAGCTTATTCCCCGCGGCTGAGCAGTTCTTC. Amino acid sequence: CASSLFPAAEQFF.

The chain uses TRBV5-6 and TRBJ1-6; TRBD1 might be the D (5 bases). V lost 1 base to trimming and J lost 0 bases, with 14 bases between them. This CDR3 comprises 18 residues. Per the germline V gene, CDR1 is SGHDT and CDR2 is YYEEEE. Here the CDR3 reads CASSLLGGLSSYNSPLHF. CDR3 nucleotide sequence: TGTGCCAGCAGCTTGCTGGGGGGTCTGAGCTCCTATAATTCACCCCTCCACTTT.

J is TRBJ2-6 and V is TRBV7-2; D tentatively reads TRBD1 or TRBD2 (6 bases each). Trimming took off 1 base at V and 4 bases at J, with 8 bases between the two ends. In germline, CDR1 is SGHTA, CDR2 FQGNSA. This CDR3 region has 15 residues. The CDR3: CASSLGGAGANVLTF. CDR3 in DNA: TGTGCCAGCAGCTTAGGGGGGGCCGGGGCCAACGTCCTGACTTTC. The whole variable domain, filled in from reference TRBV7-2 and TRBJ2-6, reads GAGVSQSPSNKVTEKGKDVELRCDPISGHTALYWYRQSLGQGLEFLIYFQGNSAPDKSGLPSDRFSAERTGGSVSTLTIQRTQQEDSAVYLCASSLGGAGANVLTFGAGSRLTVL.

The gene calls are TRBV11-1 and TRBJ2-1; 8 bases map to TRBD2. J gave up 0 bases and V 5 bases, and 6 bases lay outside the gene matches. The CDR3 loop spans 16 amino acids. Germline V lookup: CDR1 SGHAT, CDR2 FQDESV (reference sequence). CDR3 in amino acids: CASSKERGSSYNEQFF. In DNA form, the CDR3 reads TGTGCCAGCAGCAAAGAGCGGGGGAGCTCCTACAATGAGCAGTTCTTC.

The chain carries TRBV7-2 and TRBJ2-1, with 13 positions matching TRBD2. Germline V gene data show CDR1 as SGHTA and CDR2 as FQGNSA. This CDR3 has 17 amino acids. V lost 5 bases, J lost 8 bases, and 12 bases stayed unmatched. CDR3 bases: TGTGCCAGCAGCGCAACTAGCGGGGGGGCCTCTTACCATGAGCAGTTCTTC. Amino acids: CASSATSGGASYHEQFF. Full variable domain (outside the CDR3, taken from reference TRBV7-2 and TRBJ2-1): GAGVSQSPSNKVTEKGKDVELRCDPISGHTALYWYRQSLGQGLEFLIYFQGNSAPDKSGLPSDRFSAERTGGSVSTLTIQRTQQEDSAVYLCASSATSGGASYHEQFFGPGTRLTVL.

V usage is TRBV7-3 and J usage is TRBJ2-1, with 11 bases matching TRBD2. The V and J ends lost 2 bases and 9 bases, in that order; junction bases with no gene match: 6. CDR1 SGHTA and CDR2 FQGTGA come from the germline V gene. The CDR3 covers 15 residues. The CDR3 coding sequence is TGTGCCAGCAGCTTAGGTAGCGGGGGGGCGTTTGAGCAGTTCTTC. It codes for CASSLGSGGAFEQFF.

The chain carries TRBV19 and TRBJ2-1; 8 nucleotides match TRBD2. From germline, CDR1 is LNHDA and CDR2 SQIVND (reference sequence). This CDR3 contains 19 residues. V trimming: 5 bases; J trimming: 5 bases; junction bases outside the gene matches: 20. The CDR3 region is CASSLPGFTGGGTDNEQFF. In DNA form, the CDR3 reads TGTGCCAGTAGTCTCCCGGGCTTTACCGGGGGGGGGACCGACAATGAGCAGTTCTTC.

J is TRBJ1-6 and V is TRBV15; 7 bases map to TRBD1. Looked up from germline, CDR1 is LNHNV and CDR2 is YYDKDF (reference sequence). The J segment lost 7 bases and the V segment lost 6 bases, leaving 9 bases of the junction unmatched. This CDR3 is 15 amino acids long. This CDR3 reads CATSRDRAENSPLHF. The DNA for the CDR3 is TGTGCCACCAGTCGAGACAGGGCTGAAAATTCACCCCTCCACTTT.

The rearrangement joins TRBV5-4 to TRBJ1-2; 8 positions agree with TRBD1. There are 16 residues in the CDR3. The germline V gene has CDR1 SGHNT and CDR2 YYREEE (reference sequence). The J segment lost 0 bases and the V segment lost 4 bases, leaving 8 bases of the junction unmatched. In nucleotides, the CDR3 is TGTGCCAGCAGCACCTGGACAGGGAGCACTAACTATGGCTACACCTTC. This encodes CASSTWTGSTNYGYTF.

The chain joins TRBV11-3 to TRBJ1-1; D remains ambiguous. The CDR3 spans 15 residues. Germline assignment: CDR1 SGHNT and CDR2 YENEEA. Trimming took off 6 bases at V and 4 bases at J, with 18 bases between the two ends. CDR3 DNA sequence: TGTGCCAGCAGTAAAAATCGGATTATGGGCACTGAAGCTTTCTTT. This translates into CASSKNRIMGTEAFF.

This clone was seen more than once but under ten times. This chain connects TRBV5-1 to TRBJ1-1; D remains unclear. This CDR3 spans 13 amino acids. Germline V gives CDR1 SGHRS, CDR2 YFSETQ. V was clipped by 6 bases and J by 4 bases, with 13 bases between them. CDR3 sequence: CASTRGIGTEAFF. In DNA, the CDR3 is TGCGCCAGCACCCGCGGGATAGGCACTGAAGCTTTCTTT.

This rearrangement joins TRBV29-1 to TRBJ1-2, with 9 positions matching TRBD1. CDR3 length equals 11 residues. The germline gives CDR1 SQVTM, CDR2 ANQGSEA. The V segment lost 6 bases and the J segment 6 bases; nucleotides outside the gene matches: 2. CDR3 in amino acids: CSVRDRDGYTF. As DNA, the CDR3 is TGCAGCGTCCGGGACAGGGATGGCTACACCTTC.

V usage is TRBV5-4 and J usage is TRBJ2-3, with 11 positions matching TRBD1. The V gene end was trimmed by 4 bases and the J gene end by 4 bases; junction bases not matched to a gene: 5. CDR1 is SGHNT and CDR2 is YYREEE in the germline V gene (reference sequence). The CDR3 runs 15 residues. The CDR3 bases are TGTGCCAGCAGCAAGGGACAGGGGGGTGCAGATACGCAGTATTTT. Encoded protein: CASSKGQGGADTQYF. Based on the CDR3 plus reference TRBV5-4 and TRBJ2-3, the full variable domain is ETGVTQSPTHLIKTRGQQVTLRCSSQSGHNTVSWYQQALGQGPQFIFQYYREEENGRGNFPPRFSGLQFPNYSSELNVNALELDDSALYLCASSKGQGGADTQYFGPGTRLTVL.

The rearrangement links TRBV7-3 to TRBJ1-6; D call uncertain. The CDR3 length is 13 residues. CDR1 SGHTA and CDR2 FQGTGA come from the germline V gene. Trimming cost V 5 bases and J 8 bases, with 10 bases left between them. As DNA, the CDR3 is TGTGCCAGCAGCCCCCGCGGGGATTCACCCCTCCACTTT. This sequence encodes CASSPRGDSPLHF.

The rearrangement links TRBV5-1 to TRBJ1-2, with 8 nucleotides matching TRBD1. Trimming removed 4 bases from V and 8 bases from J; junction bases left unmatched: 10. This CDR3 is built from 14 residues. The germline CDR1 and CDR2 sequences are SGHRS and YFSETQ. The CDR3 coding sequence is TGCGCCAGCAGCCCTGGACAGGGTATGGGGGGCTACACCTTC. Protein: CASSPGQGMGGYTF.

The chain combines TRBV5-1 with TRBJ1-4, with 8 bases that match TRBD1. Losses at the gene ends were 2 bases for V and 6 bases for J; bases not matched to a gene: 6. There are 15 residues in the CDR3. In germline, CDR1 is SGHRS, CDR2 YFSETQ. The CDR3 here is CASSFLAGGDEKLFF. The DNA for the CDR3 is TGCGCCAGCAGCTTCTTGGCAGGGGGCGATGAAAAACTGTTTTTT.

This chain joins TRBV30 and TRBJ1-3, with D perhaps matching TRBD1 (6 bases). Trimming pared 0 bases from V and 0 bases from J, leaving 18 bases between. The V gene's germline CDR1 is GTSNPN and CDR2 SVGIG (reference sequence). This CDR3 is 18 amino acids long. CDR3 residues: CAWSVRAGERVSGNTIYF. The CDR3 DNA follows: TGTGCCTGGAGTGTACGGGCAGGGGAAAGGGTCTCTGGAAACACCATATATTTT.

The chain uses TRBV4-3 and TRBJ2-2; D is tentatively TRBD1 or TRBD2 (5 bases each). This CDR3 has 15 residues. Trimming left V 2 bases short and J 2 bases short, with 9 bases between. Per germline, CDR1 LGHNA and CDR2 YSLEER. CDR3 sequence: CASSQTGPNTGELFF. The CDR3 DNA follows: TGCGCCAGCAGCCAAACGGGACCTAACACCGGGGAGCTGTTTTTT.

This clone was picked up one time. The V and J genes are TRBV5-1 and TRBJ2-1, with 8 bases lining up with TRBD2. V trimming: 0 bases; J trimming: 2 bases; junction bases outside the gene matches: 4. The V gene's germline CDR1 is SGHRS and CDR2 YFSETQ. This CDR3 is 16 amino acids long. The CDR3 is CASSLASGGAYNEQFF. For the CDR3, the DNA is TGCGCCAGCAGCTTGGCCAGCGGGGGAGCCTACAATGAGCAGTTCTTC.

CDR3 in amino acids: CASSQTGPYNEQFF. As DNA, the CDR3 is TGCGCCAGCAGCCAAACAGGGCCCTACAATGAGCAGTTCTTC. The gene calls are TRBV4-3 and TRBJ2-1, with a possible D match to TRBD1 (6 bases). CDR3 length equals 14 residues. V gave up 2 bases and J gave up 2 bases, with 7 bases separating them. The V gene's germline CDR1 is LGHNA and CDR2 YSLEER.